The clone carrying this T cell receptor (beta chain) came up once. As yet, its antigen is unknown. The entry originates in a study of cytomegalovirus exposure and HLA in healthy donors. Germline CDR1 and CDR2: SNHLY and FYNNEI. V was trimmed by 3 bases and J by 0 bases, leaving 11 bases between them. This CDR3 spans 15 amino acids. The study ran its PCR with 60 Vbeta and 13 Jbeta primers. Study processing details: It was a later analysis that counted roughly 79 million unique TCR beta chains, of which roughly 10 million were shared. TCRdb keeps only in-frame clones here, not all; method: immunoSEQ multiplex PCR. That table gives V, J and clone size, and the DNA gave D and trimming. The sample lists tens of thousands of clones, less than 85% occurring once. General study results and limits: Most TCR sequences proved rare, with some public TCRs found in many donors. Being productive about 90% or about 30% of the time was typical of most TCR beta V segments in an earlier analysis.

The genes are TRBV2 and TRBJ1-2, with D hard to call. The sequence derives from a woman aged 50 to 65 in good health and CMV-seropositive. The sequenced sample consisted of PBMCs. As DNA, the CDR3 is TGTGCCAGCAGTGACCGGGTCGCTACTAACTATGGCTACACCTTC. Translated, it gives CASSDRVATNYGYTF. Full variable domain (missing parts from reference TRBV2 and TRBJ1-2): EPEVTQTPSHQVTQMGQEVILRCVPISNHLYFYWYRQILGQKVEFLVSFYNNEISEKSEIFDDQFSVERPDGSNFTLKIRSTKLEDSAMYFCASSDRVATNYGYTFGSGTRLTVV.